The 20 T cell receptor beta chains listed next were all sequenced from one sample in a study of T-cell reconstitution after alpha-beta-depleted transplantation in children. A TCRbeta library incorporating unique molecular identifiers was prepared. TCRdb re-called the PCR reads with MiXCR, one entry per CDR3 protein. This table holds hundreds of thousands of distinct CDR3 sequences, approximately 8.9% found once. The source was PBMCs, mostly from graft donor cells, collected 180 days after TCRalphabeta/CD19-depleted stem cell transplant. The receptors shown here come from a male patient between 10 and 17 years old who had a stem cell transplant for acute lymphoblastic leukemia, so the T cells may come from the graft donor.

This clonotype was seen only a few times. This chain uses TRBV2 with TRBJ1-4; 12 bases are shared with TRBD1. The CDR3 sequence is 16 residues long. V dropped 3 bases and J dropped 6; count of bases not matched to a gene: 5. Germline CDR1 and CDR2: SNHLY and FYNNEI. In DNA, the CDR3 is TGTGCCAGCAGTGAGGGACAGGGGGCGCGGGATGAAAAACTGTTTTTT. It codes for CASSEGQGARDEKLFF.

This clonotype was counted many times. The rearrangement links TRBV29-1 to TRBJ2-4, with D hard to call. CDR1 and CDR2 from the germline V gene are SQVTM and ANQGSEA. Trimming stripped 1 base from V and 1 base from J, with 8 bases between. This CDR3 comprises 14 residues. CDR3 nucleotide sequence: TGCAGCGTTGAAGCGCGGCTGGCCAAAAACATTCAGTACTTC. Translating it yields CSVEARLAKNIQYF.

This clonotype was detected ten times or more. The CDR3 nucleotides read TGTGCCAGCAGTTTGCCCGCGAACACCGGGGAGCTGTTTTTT. Its protein product is CASSLPANTGELFF. This sequence joins TRBV12-3 or TRBV12-4 and TRBJ2-2; D is unresolved. V lost 3 bases, J lost 0 bases, and 5 bases lay in between. The CDR3 sequence is 14 residues long.

This clonotype was recorded many times. The CDR3 region has the DNA TGTGCCAGCACCGACCTGGATGGACCTTCCTACGAGCAGTACTTC. Amino acids: CASTDLDGPSYEQYF. The genes are TRBV6-1 and TRBJ2-7; no definite D call. The CDR3 covers 15 residues. Germline CDR1 and CDR2: MNHNS and SASEGT. V lost 7 bases and J 1 base, leaving 17 bases between the germline ends.

This clonotype was seen repeatedly, ten times or more. The chain combines TRBV3-1 with TRBJ2-7, with a weak D call TRBD2 (6 bases). Trimming pared 0 bases from V and 0 bases from J, leaving 12 bases between. The CDR3 has 16 amino acids. The germline gives CDR1 LGHDT, CDR2 YNNKEL (reference sequence). The CDR3 spells CASSQERRTTSYEQYF. The CDR3 nucleotides read TGTGCCAGCAGCCAAGAGCGGAGGACTACCTCCTACGAGCAGTACTTC.

This clonotype was observed at least ten times. The V gene is TRBV6-5, the J gene TRBJ2-2, with 11 bases identical to TRBD2. The germline V gene encodes CDR1 MNHEY and CDR2 SVGAGI. Losses at the gene ends were 8 bases for V and 1 base for J; bases not matched to a gene: 6. This CDR3 contains 16 residues. CDR3 sequence reads: CASFSGRALNTGELFF. In DNA form, the CDR3 reads TGTGCCAGCTTTAGCGGGAGGGCGTTGAACACCGGGGAGCTGTTTTTT.

This clonotype has ten or more counts. The J gene is TRBJ2-1, the V gene TRBV7-2; possible D gene TRBD2, 6 bases. Germline-derived CDR1 and CDR2 are SGHTA and FQGNSA. The CDR3 runs 15 residues. Trimming stripped 5 bases from V and 2 bases from J, with 13 bases between. The CDR3 coding sequence is TGTGCCAGCAGCCCCCGGGACTGGGCCTACAATGAGCAGTTCTTC. Translation gives CASSPRDWAYNEQFF.

This clonotype was picked up many times. The chain uses TRBV4-3 and TRBJ2-6; either TRBD1 or TRBD2 may fit D (5 bases each). V lost 1 base and J lost 4, with 8 bases in between. This CDR3 region has 15 residues. CDR1 and CDR2 (germline): LGHNA, YSLEER. Here the CDR3 reads CASSQGGTGANVLTF. DNA for the CDR3: TGCGCCAGCAGCCAAGGAGGGACCGGGGCCAACGTCCTGACTTTC.

This clonotype was counted a few times. The V gene is TRBV3-1, the J gene TRBJ1-1; tentative D call: TRBD1 (5 bases). The CDR3 has 16 amino acids. V lost 2 bases, J lost 0 bases, and 13 bases lay in between. Germline values: CDR1 LGHDT, CDR2 YNNKEL (reference sequence). The CDR3 spells CASSQYGHRMNTEAFF. As DNA, the CDR3 is TGTGCCAGCAGCCAATATGGGCACAGGATGAACACTGAAGCTTTCTTT.

This clonotype was found many times. The rearrangement links TRBV12-3 or TRBV12-4 to TRBJ2-1; D gene ambiguous. CDR3 length: 11 residues. V gave up 6 bases and J gave up 12 bases, with 12 bases separating them. This chain's CDR3 is CASSAAIGQFF. Written as DNA, the CDR3 is TGTGCCAGCAGCGCCGCCATTGGGCAGTTCTTC.

This clonotype was seen ten or more times. The chain carries TRBV7-3 and TRBJ2-3; tentatively, D is TRBD1 (5 bases). V lost 5 bases to trimming and J lost 3 bases, with 9 bases between them. This CDR3 spans 13 amino acids. In germline, CDR1 is SGHTA, CDR2 FQGTGA. For the CDR3, the DNA is TGTGCCAGCAGCACGACAGTGACAGATACGCAGTATTTT. Protein sequence: CASSTTVTDTQYF.

This clonotype came up many times. This chain connects TRBV6-2 or TRBV6-3 to TRBJ1-5, with a possible D match to TRBD1 (5 bases). V was pared by 2 bases and J by 1 base, with 18 bases between. The V gene's germline CDR1 is MNHEY and CDR2 SVGEGT. CDR3 length equals 18 residues. Here the CDR3 reads CASSYLWNNWGSNQPQHF. The CDR3, as DNA: TGTGCCAGCAGTTACCTCTGGAACAACTGGGGGAGCAATCAGCCCCAGCATTTT.

The table lists this clonotype with many counts. This chain joins TRBV20-1 and TRBJ2-7; D is ambiguous. The CDR3 covers 14 residues. The germline CDR1 and CDR2 sequences are DFQATT and SNEGSKA (reference sequence). The V end lost 3 bases, the J end lost 0 bases, and 12 bases lay between the germline ends. In DNA, the CDR3 is TGCAGTGCTAGCCCCCGTAGGAGCTCCTACGAGCAGTACTTC. It codes for CSASPRRSSYEQYF.

This clonotype was counted at least ten times. The rearrangement joins TRBV20-1 to TRBJ1-3; D is perhaps TRBD1 (5 bases). V lost 0 bases to trimming and J lost 4 bases, with 7 bases between them. This CDR3 spans 13 amino acids. Germline V gene data show CDR1 as DFQATT and CDR2 as SNEGSKA (reference sequence). This CDR3 is CSAREGQGNTIYF. In nucleotides, the CDR3 is TGCAGTGCTAGAGAGGGGCAGGGAAACACCATATATTTT.

This clonotype was recorded many times. CDR3 coding DNA: TGTGCCAGCAGCTCGCATGGTGGTCGTGGAAACACCATATATTTT. It yields the protein CASSSHGGRGNTIYF. The chain recombines TRBV7-8 with TRBJ1-3; D call uncertain. The CDR3 covers 15 residues. Germline lookup yields CDR1 SGHVS and CDR2 FQNEAQ. V lost 4 bases to trimming and J lost 3 bases, with 13 bases between them. Filled out from reference TRBV7-8 and TRBJ1-3, the complete variable domain reads GAGVSQSPRYKVAKRGQDVALRCDPISGHVSLFWYQQALGQGPEFLTYFQNEAQLDKSGLPSDRFFAERPEGSVSTLKIQRTQQEDSAVYLCASSSHGGRGNTIYFGEGSWLTVV.

This clonotype showed up many times. This chain uses TRBV28 with TRBJ2-7; TRBD2 is a possible D gene (6 bases). The V end was cut by 3 bases, the J end by 3 bases, with 9 bases between. CDR1 is MDHEN and CDR2 is SYDVKM in the germline V gene. This CDR3 comprises 13 residues. Written as DNA, the CDR3 is TGTGCCAGCAGTTTGGCGGGATTCTACGAGCAGTACTTC. Its translation: CASSLAGFYEQYF. Complete variable domain (other parts from reference TRBV28 and TRBJ2-7): DVKVTQSSRYLVKRTGEKVFLECVQDMDHENMFWYRQDPGLGLRLIYFSYDVKMKEKGDIPEGYSVSREKKERFSLILESASTNQTSMYLCASSLAGFYEQYFGPGTRLTVT.

This clonotype was counted ten times or more. DNA for the CDR3: TGTGCCAGCAGCTCTACGGCCGGGACAGGAAATGAAAAACTGTTTTTT. Protein: CASSSTAGTGNEKLFF. V is TRBV7-9 and J is TRBJ1-4, with 8 bases fitting TRBD1. The CDR3 spans 16 residues. The trim removed 4 bases at V and 5 bases at J, leaving 9 bases unmatched. Germline lookup yields CDR1 SEHNR and CDR2 FQNEAQ (reference sequence).

This clonotype was seen repeatedly, ten times or more. V is TRBV12-3 or TRBV12-4 and J is TRBJ2-1; 7 bases are shared with TRBD2. The trim removed 2 bases at V and 4 bases at J, leaving 8 bases unmatched. The CDR3 has 16 residues. The CDR3 DNA reads TGTGCCAGCAGTTTATTGCGGGAGCGGATTTACAATGAGCAGTTCTTC. It is translated as CASSLLRERIYNEQFF.

In its sample, this clonotype was seen many times. The chain employs TRBV23-1 and TRBJ1-2; unclear D gene. TRBV23-1 counts as an open reading frame of uncertain function. The V end was cut by 6 bases, the J end by 5 bases, with 10 bases between. The CDR3 loop spans 12 amino acids. The CDR3 loop reads CASRSDVYGYTF. The CDR3, as DNA: TGCGCCAGCAGATCGGACGTTTATGGCTACACCTTC.

The chain is built from TRBV19 and TRBJ2-2; D remains ambiguous. The CDR3 has 13 residues. Between the trimmed V and J ends, which lost 3 bases and 4 bases, there was a span of 6 bases. CDR1 and CDR2 (germline): LNHDA, SQIVND (reference sequence). CDR3 nucleotides: TGTGCCAGTAGTATCCTGGCCACCGGGGAGCTGTTTTTT. Residues: CASSILATGELFF.